This T cell receptor (beta chain) appears in the sequencing data of a study of shared T cell receptors in the human thymus. Germline V gene lookup returns CDR1 SEHNR and CDR2 FQNEAQ (reference sequence). V lost 2 bases and J lost 2, with 9 bases in between. The CDR3 loop spans 14 amino acids. TCRdb's copy holds only in-frame clones and misses some; the assay was immunoSEQ multiplex PCR. This table has about 380,000 clones, roughly 94% appearing once. Material for sequencing was thymocytes. The clonotype originates from a human donor. V gene TRBV7-9 combines with J gene TRBJ1-1, with D unclear. CDR3 protein: CASSLISGNTEAFF. The CDR3 nucleotides are TGTGCCAGCAGCTTAATAAGCGGTAACACTGAAGCTTTCTTT.